A single sample is the source of the 28 T cell receptor beta chains below, sequenced in a study of blood T cell repertoires in COVID-19. Sequencing was performed with immunoSEQ multiplex PCR; in TCRdb, only in-frame clones are kept and a portion is missing. The table includes roughly 38,000 clones, approximately 80% detected once. The specimen sequenced was peripheral blood. Receptor source: a man between 65 and 85 years old with active or convalescent COVID-19.

CDR3 sequence (DNA): TGTGCCAGCAGTTACCTAGGGGGACACCTGAACACCGGGGAGCTGTTTTTT. This translates into CASSYLGGHLNTGELFF. This chain links TRBV11-2 with TRBJ2-2; D might be TRBD1 (6 bases). V gave up 6 bases and J gave up 1 base, with 18 bases separating them. The CDR3 contains 17 residues. Per germline, CDR1 SGHAT and CDR2 FQNNGV.

V gene TRBV28 combines with J gene TRBJ1-2; 8 bases are shared with TRBD1. The CDR3 consists of 13 residues. Unmatched junction bases numbered 5, after V lost 7 bases and J lost 4 bases. Germline CDR1 and CDR2: MDHEN and SYDVKM. CDR3 in amino acids: CASKTGELYGYTF. CDR3 DNA sequence: TGTGCCAGCAAGACAGGGGAGCTCTATGGCTACACCTTC.

This chain connects TRBV7-9 to TRBJ1-2; D is ambiguous. The CDR3 spans 15 residues. Looked up from germline, CDR1 is SEHNR and CDR2 is FQNEAQ (reference sequence). The germline V and J ends were trimmed by 5 bases and 0 bases, with 13 bases remaining between them. CDR3 sequence: CASSPTSFANYGYTF. CDR3 in DNA: TGTGCCAGCAGCCCCACTAGCTTCGCTAACTATGGCTACACCTTC.

V gene TRBV6-1 combines with J gene TRBJ2-7; 7 positions agree with TRBD1. Germline V gives CDR1 MNHNS, CDR2 SASEGT. This CDR3 region has 17 residues. Trimming took 1 base from V and 4 from J; bases not matched to a gene: 13. The CDR3 bases are TGTGCCAGCAGTGAAGACACGGACAGGATAATTCGATACGAGCAGTACTTC. Its protein is CASSEDTDRIIRYEQYF.

V and J are TRBV5-1 and TRBJ2-2, with TRBD1 as a possible D gene (6 bases). The CDR3 consists of 16 residues. Germline loops: CDR1 SGHRS, CDR2 YFSETQ. Trimming removed 5 bases from V and 1 base from J, with 15 bases in between. CDR3 sequence: CASSRDTTMNTGELFF. As DNA, the CDR3 is TGCGCCAGCAGTCGGGACACAACTATGAACACCGGGGAGCTGTTTTTT.

This clone came up a few times. The V gene is TRBV23-1, the J gene TRBJ1-1; 10 bases map to TRBD1. TRBV23-1 is recorded as an ORF, its role being uncertain. This CDR3 comprises 14 residues. With V trimmed by 2 bases and J by 5 bases, 2 bases remained unmatched. In nucleotides, the CDR3 is TGCGCCAGCAGTCAACAGGACAGGGGGACTGAAGCTTTCTTT. Protein product: CASSQQDRGTEAFF.

V is TRBV4-1 and J is TRBJ2-7, with D uncertain. The length of the CDR3 is 14 residues. Germline V CDR1 and CDR2: MGHRA, YSYEKL. The V end lost 4 bases, the J end lost 6 bases, and 16 bases lay between the germline ends. Here the CDR3 reads CASSPPGGLREQYF. The CDR3 DNA reads as TGCGCCAGCAGCCCCCCCGGCGGCCTTCGCGAGCAGTACTTC.

This rearrangement joins TRBV5-1 to TRBJ2-3; D gene unclear. Germline V gives CDR1 SGHRS, CDR2 YFSETQ. V gave up 4 bases and J gave up 4 bases, with 13 bases separating them. CDR3 length equals 14 residues. CDR3 residues: CASSLPLAADTQYF. CDR3 in DNA: TGCGCCAGCAGCCTTCCCTTAGCTGCAGATACGCAGTATTTT.

This clone has just a few counts. The chain carries TRBV18 and TRBJ1-1; D is uncertain. The CDR3 sequence is 13 residues long. Germline CDR1 reads KGHSH; CDR2 reads LQKENI. V lost 5 bases to trimming and J lost 1 base, with 8 bases between them. The CDR3 spells CASSAGRNTEAFF. The CDR3 bases are TGTGCCAGCTCAGCGGGGAGGAACACTGAAGCTTTCTTT.

This clone has more than one count but fewer than ten. V is TRBV29-1 and J is TRBJ2-7, with 7 bases that match TRBD2. The germline V gene has CDR1 SQVTM and CDR2 ANQGSEA. The junction had 6 bases not matched to a gene; V was cut back by 4 bases and J by 6 bases. The CDR3 runs 12 residues. The CDR3 DNA follows: TGCAGCGTTGGACGCGGGGGACCCGAGCAGTACTTC. Amino acids: CSVGRGGPEQYF.

The genes are TRBV7-9 and TRBJ1-2, with TRBD1 matching 7 bases. CDR3 size: 17 residues. Per germline, CDR1 SEHNR and CDR2 FQNEAQ (reference sequence). After removal of 5 bases from V and 0 bases from J, the junction contained 12 bases not matched to a gene. CDR3 DNA: TGTGCCAGCAGCACCCCGCCCGGGGACAGAGCTAACTATGGCTACACCTTC. It codes for CASSTPPGDRANYGYTF.

V usage is TRBV4-1 and J usage is TRBJ1-2; tentative D call: TRBD1 (6 bases). Germline lookup yields CDR1 MGHRA and CDR2 YSYEKL. The CDR3 is made up of 16 amino acids. The V end was cut by 4 bases, the J end by 1 base, with 16 bases between. The CDR3 loop reads CASSLARGGRNYGYTF. The CDR3 DNA follows: TGCGCCAGCAGCCTAGCACGGGGGGGGCGTAACTATGGCTACACCTTC.

There are a few counts of this clone. The gene calls are TRBV29-1 and TRBJ1-5, with 8 bases aligning to TRBD1. Losses at the gene ends were 5 bases for V and 2 bases for J; bases not matched to a gene: 5. CDR3 length: 14 residues. In germline, CDR1 is SQVTM, CDR2 ANQGSEA. In nucleotides, the CDR3 is TGCAGCGTTCTCACAGGGGGTGGCAATCAGCCCCAGCATTTT. This encodes CSVLTGGGNQPQHF.

This clone was seen only a few times. The J gene is TRBJ1-1, the V gene TRBV21-1; the D segment call TRBD1 is taken from the table without a DNA check. TRBV21-1 is listed as a pseudogene. The CDR3 loop spans 15 amino acids. In nucleotides, the CDR3 is TGTGCCAGCAGCGCCCGGGACAGGGGGAACACTGAAGCTTTCTTT. The encoded protein is CASSARDRGNTEAFF.

The rearrangement links TRBV7-9 to TRBJ1-1, with TRBD1 matching 8 bases. Germline-derived CDR1 and CDR2 are SEHNR and FQNEAQ (reference sequence). V lost 1 base and J lost 4; bases outside the gene matches: 11. The CDR3 has 17 amino acids. The CDR3 sequence is CASSLGTGSPRGTEAFF. CDR3 DNA sequence: TGTGCCAGCAGCTTAGGGACAGGGTCCCCCCGCGGCACTGAAGCTTTCTTT.

The V gene is TRBV5-1, the J gene TRBJ2-5, with 9 bases lining up with TRBD2. The germline V gene encodes CDR1 SGHRS and CDR2 YFSETQ. J was trimmed by 2 bases and V by 6 bases; bases with no gene match: 11. The CDR3 has 16 residues. DNA of the CDR3: TGCGCCAGCACCCGTGGGGAGCGGGGGGTTCAAGAGACCCAGTACTTC. It translates to CASTRGERGVQETQYF.

This rearrangement joins TRBV19 to TRBJ2-3; 10 positions agree with TRBD1. The J segment lost 3 bases and the V segment lost 4 bases, leaving 13 bases of the junction unmatched. CDR3 size: 18 residues. From germline, CDR1 is LNHDA and CDR2 SQIVND (reference sequence). The CDR3 region is CASSTQHTPGQGTDTQYF. The CDR3 DNA reads as TGTGCCAGTAGTACCCAACACACACCGGGACAGGGGACAGATACGCAGTATTTT.

The J gene is TRBJ1-2, the V gene TRBV18; TRBD1 matches at 9 bases. J was trimmed by 5 bases and V by 6 bases; bases with no gene match: 4. The CDR3 covers 13 residues. Germline V gene sequence: CDR1 KGHSH, CDR2 LQKENI. For the CDR3, the DNA is TGTGCCAGCTCTCTCGGGACAGGGTATGGCTACACCTTC. Encoded protein: CASSLGTGYGYTF.

This clone appeared a few times. The chain uses TRBV2 and TRBJ1-5, with D unclear. Germline CDR1 reads SNHLY; CDR2 reads FYNNEI. The CDR3 is made up of 14 amino acids. V was trimmed by 4 bases and J by 3 bases, leaving 10 bases between them. The CDR3 loop is CASSASSYNQPQHF. For the CDR3, the DNA is TGTGCCAGCAGTGCTAGCAGTTACAATCAGCCCCAGCATTTT.

This CDR3 is CASSEETSQNIQYF. As DNA, the CDR3 is TGCGCCAGCAGTGAGGAGACTAGTCAAAACATTCAGTACTTC. V usage is TRBV10-1 and J usage is TRBJ2-4, with D possibly matching TRBD2 (6 bases). V shed 2 bases and J shed 5 bases, with 10 bases lying between them. Germline assignment: CDR1 WNHNN and CDR2 SYGVQD (reference sequence). This CDR3 has 14 residues.

This clone was picked up one time. The chain carries TRBV6-1 and TRBJ2-5; 13 bases agree with TRBD2. The ends lost 1 base at V and 4 bases at J; junction bases unmatched: 9. Germline V gives CDR1 MNHNS, CDR2 SASEGT. CDR3 length: 18 amino acids. In DNA, the CDR3 is TGTGCCAGCAGTGAAGAACTAGCGGGGGGGCGGTGGGTAGAGACCCAGTACTTC. It encodes CASSEELAGGRWVETQYF.

The chain couples TRBV4-1 to TRBJ1-2; no reliable D call. V shed 0 bases and J shed 2 bases, with 7 bases lying between them. The germline CDR1 and CDR2 sequences are MGHRA and YSYEKL. This CDR3 is 14 amino acids long. The DNA of the CDR3 is TGCGCCAGCAGCCAAGACCCTTTAAACTATGGCTACACCTTC. Amino acids: CASSQDPLNYGYTF.

This clone was detected only a few times. This chain connects TRBV5-1 to TRBJ1-1, with 7 bases matching TRBD1. Germline V lookup: CDR1 SGHRS, CDR2 YFSETQ. The CDR3 has 12 amino acids. Trimming took 4 bases from V and 6 from J; bases not matched to a gene: 3. The CDR3 coding sequence is TGCGCCAGCAGCCAGCAGGGGGCTGAAGCTTTCTTT. This codes for CASSQQGAEAFF. The full variable domain, with the rest looked up from reference TRBV5-1 and TRBJ1-1, is KAGVTQTPRYLIKTRGQQVTLSCSPISGHRSVSWYQQTPGQGLQFLFEYFSETQRNKGNFPGRFSGRQFSNSRSEMNVSTLELGDSALYLCASSQQGAEAFFGQGTRLTVV.

The rearrangement joins TRBV30 to TRBJ1-4; 10 positions match TRBD1. Per the germline V gene, CDR1 is GTSNPN and CDR2 is SVGIG (reference sequence). The trim removed 7 bases at V and 2 bases at J, leaving 7 bases unmatched. This CDR3 spans 15 amino acids. The CDR3 DNA is TGTGCCTCCCTTGACAGGGGGCAGACTAATGAAAAACTGTTTTTT. Protein product: CASLDRGQTNEKLFF.

V and J are TRBV7-8 and TRBJ1-6; tentatively, D is TRBD1 (5 bases). V dropped 4 bases and J dropped 14 bases, with 18 bases sitting between them. Germline assignment: CDR1 SGHVS and CDR2 FQNEAQ. The CDR3 is 14 amino acids. CDR3 region: CASSWDPRGGALHF. In DNA, the CDR3 is TGTGCCAGCAGCTGGGATCCTCGTGGGGGGGCCCTCCACTTT.

This clone has just one count. The chain combines TRBV9 with TRBJ2-3, with 13 positions matching TRBD2. Per germline, CDR1 SGDLS and CDR2 YYNGEE. Losses at the gene ends were 4 bases for V and 5 bases for J; bases not matched to a gene: 4. The CDR3 is 15 residues long. The CDR3 loop reads CASSTSGGAGDTQYF. CDR3 nucleotide sequence: TGTGCCAGCAGCACTAGCGGGGGGGCCGGAGATACGCAGTATTTT. Based on the CDR3 plus reference TRBV9 and TRBJ2-3, the full variable domain is DSGVTQTPKHLITATGQRVTLRCSPRSGDLSVYWYQQSLDQGLQFLIQYYNGEERAKGNILERFSAQQFPDLHSELNLSSLELGDSALYFCASSTSGGAGDTQYFGPGTRLTVL.

The chain is built from TRBV7-6 and TRBJ2-2; D unresolved. Trimming cost V 5 bases and J 5 bases, with 12 bases left between them. Germline values: CDR1 SGHVS, CDR2 FNYEAQ. The CDR3 sequence is 14 residues long. The CDR3 bases are TGTGCCAGCAGCCAACCAACTGAGACCGGGGAGCTGTTTTTT. It yields the protein CASSQPTETGELFF.

V gene TRBV6-5 combines with J gene TRBJ1-4, with a tentative D call TRBD1 (5 bases). Germline CDR1 reads MNHEY; CDR2 reads SVGAGI. The CDR3 is 13 residues long. Trimming left V 4 bases short and J 7 bases short, with 10 bases between. CDR3 residues: CASSSQQGEKLFF. As DNA, the CDR3 is TGTGCCAGCAGTTCCCAGCAGGGTGAAAAACTGTTTTTT.